This entry lists 18 T cell receptor beta chains sequenced from one sample in a study of beta chain features in type 1 diabetes. These receptors' targets are unknown. Findings and limits, study-wide: The study found moderately but significantly shorter TCRB CDR3s in all four CD4+ subsets of Type 1 diabetes patients.

Every isolated RNA sample was fully reverse transcribed, so sequencing captured expressed TCRB transcripts. Method: immunoSEQ multiplex PCR; TCRdb's copy keeps in-frame clones and lacks some. The repertoire holds about 700,000 clones, with around 15% as singletons. Source material: naive CD4+ T cells from blood. These receptor sequences come from a man younger than 30 with type 1 diabetes.

The chain employs TRBV13 and TRBJ1-1; D gene uncertain. Per the germline V gene, CDR1 is PRHDT and CDR2 is FYEKMQ (reference sequence). Trimming left V 4 bases short and J 0 bases short, with 18 bases between. CDR3 length: 17 amino acids. This chain's CDR3 is CASSSRSQRNMNTEAFF. CDR3 bases: TGTGCCAGCAGCTCCCGATCCCAACGGAACATGAACACTGAAGCTTTCTTT.

Worth noting for this clone: Other DNA sequences in this specimen translate into the identical CDR3. The rearrangement links TRBV9 to TRBJ2-2; D unresolved. The germline V gene has CDR1 SGDLS and CDR2 YYNGEE. The CDR3 consists of 14 residues. V was pared by 0 bases and J by 1 base, with 4 bases between. DNA of the CDR3: TGTGCCAGCAGCGTAGTGGGGAACACCGGGGAGCTGTTTTTT. This encodes CASSVVGNTGELFF. Full variable domain (remainder filled in from reference TRBV9 and TRBJ2-2): DSGVTQTPKHLITATGQRVTLRCSPRSGDLSVYWYQQSLDQGLQFLIQYYNGEERAKGNILERFSAQQFPDLHSELNLSSLELGDSALYFCASSVVGNTGELFFGEGSRLTVL.

This clone has just a few counts. The chain combines TRBV10-3 with TRBJ2-1; 10 nucleotides align to TRBD2. V was pared by 4 bases and J by 0 bases, with 3 bases of the junction left unmatched. The CDR3 consists of 16 residues. Germline V CDR1 and CDR2: ENHRY, SYGVKD. This CDR3 is CAISGLAGASYNEQFF. CDR3 DNA: TGTGCCATCAGTGGGCTAGCGGGGGCCTCCTACAATGAGCAGTTCTTC.

There are a few counts of this clone. The V and J genes are TRBV30 and TRBJ1-5; D perhaps matches TRBD1 (6 bases). This CDR3 region has 12 residues. The germline V gene encodes CDR1 GTSNPN and CDR2 SVGIG (reference sequence). V was shortened by 1 base and J by 11 bases, with 12 bases between the two germline ends. CDR3 sequence (DNA): TGTGCCTGGAGTGGGGCAGGGGAGGCCCAGCATTTT. Protein product: CAWSGAGEAQHF. Complete variable domain (other parts from reference TRBV30 and TRBJ1-5): SQTIHQWPATLVQPVGSPLSLECTVEGTSNPNLYWYRQAAGRGLQLLFYSVGIGQISSEVPQNLSASRPQDRQFILSSKKLLLSDSGFYLCAWSGAGEAQHFGDGTRLSIL.

There are a few counts of this clone. The chain joins TRBV7-9 to TRBJ2-7, with a possible D match to TRBD2 (6 bases). The CDR3 runs 15 residues. CDR1 is SEHNR and CDR2 is FQNEAQ in the germline V gene (reference sequence). Trimming cost V 5 bases and J 6 bases, with 20 bases left between them. CDR3 sequence: CASSPQMGQGGEQYF. CDR3 nucleotides: TGTGCCAGCAGCCCCCAAATGGGGCAGGGAGGCGAGCAGTACTTC.

The V and J genes are TRBV30 and TRBJ1-1; D is perhaps TRBD1 (6 bases). Trimming cost V 4 bases and J 5 bases, with 11 bases left between them. CDR1 is GTSNPN, CDR2 SVGIG, per germline (reference sequence). This CDR3 has 12 amino acids. The CDR3 spells CAWNRAETEAFF. DNA for the CDR3: TGTGCCTGGAACAGGGCCGAGACTGAAGCTTTCTTT.

The V and J genes are TRBV10-3 and TRBJ2-3; D perhaps matches TRBD1 (7 bases). This CDR3 is 15 amino acids long. The ends were cut back, 11 bases at V and 2 bases at J, with 20 bases in the middle. Germline CDR1 reads ENHRY; CDR2 reads SYGVKD. For the CDR3, the DNA is TGTGCCGCCACTACCAGGGGGGAGAACACAGATACGCAGTATTTT. The encoded protein is CAATTRGENTDTQYF.

V usage is TRBV6-1 and J usage is TRBJ1-5; D possibly corresponds to TRBD1 (6 bases). The CDR3 totals 13 residues. V lost 7 bases and J 7 bases, leaving 14 bases between the germline ends. CDR1 MNHNS and CDR2 SASEGT come from the germline V gene. The CDR3 loop reads CASTLEGVQPQHF. Here the CDR3 DNA reads TGTGCCAGCACCCTAGAGGGGGTGCAGCCCCAGCATTTT.

V is TRBV10-1 and J is TRBJ2-1; possibly TRBD1 or TRBD2 for D (5 bases each). Trimming took 6 bases from V and 0 from J, leaving 12 bases between them. CDR3 length: 15 residues. CDR1 WNHNN and CDR2 SYGVQD come from the germline V gene (reference sequence). The CDR3 sequence: CASSREGSSYNEQFF. CDR3 sequence (DNA): TGCGCCAGCAGCCGCGAGGGGAGCTCCTACAATGAGCAGTTCTTC.

Only a few counts were recorded for this clone. The gene calls are TRBV7-6 and TRBJ2-7; 9 bases are a match to TRBD2. The CDR3 consists of 14 residues. V was clipped by 4 bases and J by 2 bases; unmatched bases: 3. Germline V lookup: CDR1 SGHVS, CDR2 FNYEAQ. The CDR3 reads CASSSQRGAYEQYF. The CDR3 nucleotides are TGTGCCAGCAGCTCACAGCGGGGGGCCTACGAGCAGTACTTC.

This clone has just a few counts. The CDR3: CASSLAGTAIQETQYF. In DNA, the CDR3 is TGCGCCAGCAGCTTGGCCGGGACAGCCATACAAGAGACCCAGTACTTC. The V and J genes are TRBV5-1 and TRBJ2-5, with 7 bases lining up with TRBD1. The germline V gene encodes CDR1 SGHRS and CDR2 YFSETQ. Trimming cost V 0 bases and J 2 bases; bases outside gene matches: 7. The CDR3 extends over 16 amino acids.

The chain uses TRBV7-9 and TRBJ2-3, with a tentative D call TRBD1 (6 bases). Trimming shortened V by 4 bases and J by 7 bases, and 12 bases separated the two germline ends. The CDR3 is 13 residues long. CDR1 SEHNR and CDR2 FQNEAQ come from the germline V gene (reference sequence). The CDR3: CASSSLQGNTQYF. Written as DNA, the CDR3 is TGTGCCAGCAGCTCCCTACAGGGCAATACGCAGTATTTT.

This clone was detected only a few times. V gene TRBV15 combines with J gene TRBJ1-2; TRBD1 is a possible D gene (6 bases). Trimming stripped 5 bases from V and 8 bases from J, with 18 bases between. The CDR3 contains 14 residues. CDR1 is LNHNV and CDR2 is YYDKDF in the germline V gene (reference sequence). The CDR3 sequence: CATSPLNGGKGYTF. The CDR3, as DNA: TGTGCCACCAGCCCTCTCAACGGGGGCAAGGGCTACACCTTC.

The table lists this clone with a few counts. V is TRBV4-1 and J is TRBJ2-7; 7 bases fit TRBD2. The CDR3 has 16 residues. Germline CDR1 reads MGHRA; CDR2 reads YSYEKL. J was trimmed by 2 bases and V by 1 base; bases with no gene match: 8. DNA of the CDR3: TGCGCCAGCAGCCAAGCTAACCTAGCGGTGACCTACGAGCAGTACTTC. Translated, it gives CASSQANLAVTYEQYF.

A few counts support this clone. The chain carries TRBV28 and TRBJ1-2, with TRBD1 as a possible D gene (6 bases). The CDR3 is 14 residues long. The V gene's germline CDR1 is MDHEN and CDR2 SYDVKM. Between the trimmed V and J ends, which lost 3 bases and 8 bases, there was a span of 16 bases. The CDR3, as DNA: TGTGCCAGCAGTTTTGCCGACAGGACTTTGGGCTACACCTTC. Its protein product is CASSFADRTLGYTF.

CDR3 sequence (DNA): TGTGCCAGCAGTTACTCTTTGATAGATCAGCAGTACTTC. Protein: CASSYSLIDQQYF. The chain employs TRBV6-5 and TRBJ2-7, with D unresolved. Germline CDR1 MNHEY, CDR2 SVGAGI. The CDR3 contains 13 residues. The V gene lost 0 bases and the J gene lost 8 bases, with 11 bases spanning the gap.

The V call is TRBV7-2, the J call TRBJ2-7; D call uncertain. This CDR3 has 13 residues. The V end was cut by 6 bases, the J end by 0 bases, with 9 bases between. The germline gives CDR1 SGHTA, CDR2 FQGNSA. The CDR3 region is CASSPSVSYEQYF. The CDR3 DNA is TGTGCCAGCAGTCCTTCCGTCTCCTACGAGCAGTACTTC.

The table lists this clone with a few counts. The CDR3 spells CASSGTAYEAFF. The CDR3 coding sequence is TGTGCCAGCAGTGGGACAGCCTATGAAGCTTTCTTT. J is TRBJ1-1 and V is TRBV2, with TRBD1 as a possible D gene (6 bases). The germline V gene encodes CDR1 SNHLY and CDR2 FYNNEI. V shed 4 bases and J shed 7 bases, with 10 bases lying between them. The CDR3 is 12 amino acids.